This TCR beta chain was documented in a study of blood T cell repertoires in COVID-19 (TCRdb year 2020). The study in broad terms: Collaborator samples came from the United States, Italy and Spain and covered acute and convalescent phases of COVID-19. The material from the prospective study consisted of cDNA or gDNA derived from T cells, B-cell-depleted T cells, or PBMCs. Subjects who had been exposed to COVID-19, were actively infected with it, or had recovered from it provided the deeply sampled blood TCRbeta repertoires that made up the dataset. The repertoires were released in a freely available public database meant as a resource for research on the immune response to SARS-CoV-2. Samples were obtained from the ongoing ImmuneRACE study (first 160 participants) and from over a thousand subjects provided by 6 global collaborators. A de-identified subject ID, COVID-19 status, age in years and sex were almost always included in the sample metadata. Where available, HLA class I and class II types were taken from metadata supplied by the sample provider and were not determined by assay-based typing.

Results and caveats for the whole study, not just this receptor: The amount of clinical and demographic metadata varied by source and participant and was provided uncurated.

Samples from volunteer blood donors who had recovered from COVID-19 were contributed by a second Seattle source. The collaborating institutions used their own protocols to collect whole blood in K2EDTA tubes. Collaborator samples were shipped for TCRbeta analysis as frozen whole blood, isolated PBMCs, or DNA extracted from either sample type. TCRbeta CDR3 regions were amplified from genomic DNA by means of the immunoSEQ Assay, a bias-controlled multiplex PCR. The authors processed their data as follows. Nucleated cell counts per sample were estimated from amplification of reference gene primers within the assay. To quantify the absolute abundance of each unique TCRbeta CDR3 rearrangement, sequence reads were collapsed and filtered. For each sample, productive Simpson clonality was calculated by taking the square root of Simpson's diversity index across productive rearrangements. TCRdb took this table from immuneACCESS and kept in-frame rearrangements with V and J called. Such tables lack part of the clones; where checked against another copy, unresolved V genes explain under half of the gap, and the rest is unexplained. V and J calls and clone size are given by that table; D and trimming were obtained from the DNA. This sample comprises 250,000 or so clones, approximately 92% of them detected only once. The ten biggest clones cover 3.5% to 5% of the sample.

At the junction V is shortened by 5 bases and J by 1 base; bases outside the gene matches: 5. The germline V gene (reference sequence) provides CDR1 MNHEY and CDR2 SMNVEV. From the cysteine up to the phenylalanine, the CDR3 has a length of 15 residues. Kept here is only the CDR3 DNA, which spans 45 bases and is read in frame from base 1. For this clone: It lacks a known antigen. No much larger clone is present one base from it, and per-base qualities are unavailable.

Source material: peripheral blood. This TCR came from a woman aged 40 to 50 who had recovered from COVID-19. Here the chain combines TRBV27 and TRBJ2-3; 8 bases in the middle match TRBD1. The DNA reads TGTGCCAGCAGTCAGGACAGGGTGGGCACAGATACGCAGTATTTT. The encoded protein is CASSQDRVGTDTQYF.